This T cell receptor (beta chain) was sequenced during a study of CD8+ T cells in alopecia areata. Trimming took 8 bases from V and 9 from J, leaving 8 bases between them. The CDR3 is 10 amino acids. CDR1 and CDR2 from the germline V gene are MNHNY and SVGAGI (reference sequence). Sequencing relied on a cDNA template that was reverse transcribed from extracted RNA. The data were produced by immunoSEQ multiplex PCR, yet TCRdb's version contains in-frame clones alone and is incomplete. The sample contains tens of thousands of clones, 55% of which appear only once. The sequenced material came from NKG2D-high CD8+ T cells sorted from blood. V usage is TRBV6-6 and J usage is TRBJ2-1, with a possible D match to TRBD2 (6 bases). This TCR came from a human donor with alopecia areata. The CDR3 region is CASGSGEQFF. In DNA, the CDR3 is TGTGCCAGCGGTAGCGGTGAGCAGTTCTTC.